The 32 T cell receptor beta chains listed next were all sequenced from one sample in a study of shared clonotypes between healthy human individuals. Positive CCR7 selection of CD45RO-negative cells yielded the naive CD8 cells, and terminally differentiated effector memory CD45RA+ cells were excluded. Some clones are missing from TCRdb's copy, which holds only in-frame ones; the method was immunoSEQ multiplex PCR. This repertoire shows roughly 2,000,000 clones, about 95% found once; its top ten account for 0.9% to 1.5%. The sequenced material came from naive CD8+ T cells sorted from blood. These receptors were collected from a man aged 18 to 30 in good health.

The chain employs TRBV6-5 and TRBJ2-5, with a possible D match to TRBD2 (5 bases). The germline V and J ends were trimmed by 2 bases and 1 base, with 11 bases remaining between them. CDR3 size: 15 residues. Per germline, CDR1 MNHEY and CDR2 SVGAGI. DNA for the CDR3: TGTGCCAGCAGTTACCCAGCGGCAGCCCAAGAGACCCAGTACTTC. It specifies CASSYPAAAQETQYF.

The chain uses TRBV2 and TRBJ1-2, with TRBD1 identical over 10 bases. The germline CDR1 and CDR2 sequences are SNHLY and FYNNEI. The CDR3 is 14 residues long. Germline trimming cut 5 bases from V and 5 bases from J; bases unmatched to any gene: 5. The CDR3 DNA sequence: TGTGCCAGCAGTCCGGGACAGGGGCTTTATGGCTACACCTTC. Translation: CASSPGQGLYGYTF. Using reference TRBV2 and TRBJ1-2 for the parts outside the CDR3, the full variable domain is EPEVTQTPSHQVTQMGQEVILRCVPISNHLYFYWYRQILGQKVEFLVSFYNNEISEKSEIFDDQFSVERPDGSNFTLKIRSTKLEDSAMYFCASSPGQGLYGYTFGSGTRLTVV.

This rearrangement joins TRBV28 to TRBJ2-7; tentative D call: TRBD2 (5 bases). The CDR3 has 14 residues. Per germline, CDR1 MDHEN and CDR2 SYDVKM. V was pared by 6 bases and J by 5 bases, with 17 bases between. The CDR3 region is CASRSTRTPNEQYF. DNA of the CDR3: TGTGCCAGCAGATCTACTAGGACCCCTAACGAGCAGTACTTC.

The chain is built from TRBV6-5 and TRBJ2-7; D may be TRBD2 (6 bases). The CDR3 is made up of 16 amino acids. Deletions cut 0 bases from V and 4 bases from J, with 16 bases between. Germline CDR1 reads MNHEY; CDR2 reads SVGAGI. The CDR3 region has the DNA TGTGCCAGCAGTTACTCGATGACGGGAGAACTATACGAGCAGTACTTC. It translates to CASSYSMTGELYEQYF.

The rearrangement uses TRBV5-1 and TRBJ2-7; D possibly corresponds to TRBD2 (5 bases). V was cut by 4 bases and J by 4 bases, with 9 bases left in between. Per germline, CDR1 SGHRS and CDR2 YFSETQ. CDR3 length: 12 residues. CDR3 region: CASSGSGYEQYF. The CDR3 DNA reads as TGCGCCAGCAGCGGGAGTGGTTACGAGCAGTACTTC.

About this clone itself: Mismatch with germline at one junction end may stem from a read error. This rearrangement joins TRBV7-7 to TRBJ2-5; 8 bases are shared with TRBD2. The CDR3 contains 15 residues. Looked up from germline, CDR1 is SSHAT and CDR2 is FNYEAQ (reference sequence). The CDR3 protein is CASSFLAGTQETQYF. The CDR3 bases are TGTGCTAGCAGCTTTTTAGCGGGGACACAAGAGACCCAGTACTTC. The complete variable domain, with remaining parts taken from reference TRBV7-7 and TRBJ2-5, reads GAGVSQSPRYKVTKRGQDVTLRCDPISSHATLYWYQQALGQGPEFLTYFNYEAQPDKSGLPSDRFSAERPEGSISTLTIQRTEQRDSAMYRCASSFLAGTQETQYFGPGTRLLVL.

The rearrangement uses TRBV5-1 and TRBJ2-7; D is uncertain. With 2 bases removed from V and 7 bases from J, the gap between germline ends came to 13 bases. The CDR3 is 13 amino acids. Germline CDR1 and CDR2: SGHRS and YFSETQ. CDR3 loop: CASSFLVLGEQYF. The DNA for the CDR3 is TGCGCCAGCAGCTTCCTGGTCTTGGGTGAGCAGTACTTC.

In DNA form, the CDR3 reads TGTGCCAGCAGCTTAGGCCGGACGGGCGAGCAGTACTTC. It is translated as CASSLGRTGEQYF. This rearrangement joins TRBV13 to TRBJ2-7; the D is unclear. With 0 bases removed from V and 6 bases from J, the gap between germline ends came to 9 bases. The CDR3 has 13 amino acids. From germline, CDR1 is PRHDT and CDR2 FYEKMQ (reference sequence). The whole variable domain, filled in from reference TRBV13 and TRBJ2-7, reads AAGVIQSPRHLIKEKRETATLKCYPIPRHDTVYWYQQGPGQDPQFLISFYEKMQSDKGSIPDRFSAQQFSDYHSELNMSSLELGDSALYFCASSLGRTGEQYFGPGTRLTVT.

The rearrangement uses TRBV5-6 and TRBJ1-2; D uncertain. The CDR3 totals 16 residues. Germline V CDR1 and CDR2: SGHDT, YYEEEE. Trimming cost V 4 bases and J 6 bases, with 22 bases left between them. CDR3: CASSPGVGPLYHGYTF. CDR3 bases: TGTGCCAGCAGCCCCGGGGTTGGGCCACTCTACCATGGCTACACCTTC.

V is TRBV6-5 and J is TRBJ2-7; tentatively, D is TRBD1 or TRBD2 (5 bases each). In germline, CDR1 is MNHEY, CDR2 SVGAGI. The CDR3 spans 13 residues. V gave up 6 bases and J gave up 0 bases, with 9 bases separating them. The CDR3 DNA sequence: TGTGCCAGCAGAAGGGACGACTCCTACGAGCAGTACTTC. Amino acid sequence: CASRRDDSYEQYF.

The genes are TRBV4-1 and TRBJ2-7; the D gene is possibly TRBD1 (6 bases). Germline CDR1 MGHRA, CDR2 YSYEKL. This CDR3 is built from 14 residues. V was clipped by 4 bases and J by 4 bases, with 14 bases between them. The CDR3 loop is CASSPGEGGYEQYF. The DNA of the CDR3 is TGCGCCAGCAGCCCCGGGGAAGGGGGTTACGAGCAGTACTTC.

The table lists this clone with a count of one. The CDR3 DNA reads as TGCAGCGGTAGACAGGGCGACACTGAAGCTTTCTTT. Protein sequence: CSGRQGDTEAFF. The V and J genes are TRBV29-1 and TRBJ1-1; TRBD1 matches 7 bases. The CDR3 is made up of 12 amino acids. Looked up from germline, CDR1 is SQVTM and CDR2 is ANQGSEA. With V trimmed by 7 bases and J by 3 bases, 5 bases remained unmatched.

The chain has TRBV14 and TRBJ2-1, with D unclear. Between the trimmed V and J ends, which lost 1 base and 9 bases, there was a span of 10 bases. Germline V gives CDR1 SGHDN, CDR2 FVKESK. The CDR3 sequence is 13 residues long. The CDR3 DNA follows: TGTGCCAGCAGCCAAGGGCGAGCGAGTGAGCAGTTCTTC. This encodes CASSQGRASEQFF.

As to this clone: At one end, the junction sequence differs from germline, possibly due to a read error. V usage is TRBV27 and J usage is TRBJ2-7; unclear D gene. Germline V lookup: CDR1 MNHEY, CDR2 SMNVEV (reference sequence). This CDR3 contains 14 residues. The CDR3: CASSLTLLSHEQYF. The CDR3 DNA is TGTGCCAGCAGTTTAACACTCCTCTCCCACGAGCAGTACTTC.

This clone was recorded only once. V and J are TRBV5-6 and TRBJ2-7; TRBD1 is a possible D gene (6 bases). From germline, CDR1 is SGHDT and CDR2 YYEEEE. There are 12 residues in the CDR3. V was shortened by 4 bases and J by 5 bases, with 10 bases between the two germline ends. CDR3 in amino acids: CASSTTGHEQYF. The DNA for the CDR3 is TGTGCCAGCAGCACGACAGGCCACGAGCAGTACTTC. The entire variable domain, with the rest obtained from reference TRBV5-6 and TRBJ2-7, is as follows: DAGVTQSPTHLIKTRGQQVTLRCSPKSGHDTVSWYQQALGQGPQFIFQYYEEEERQRGNFPDRFSGHQFPNYSSELNVNALLLGDSALYLCASSTTGHEQYFGPGTRLTVT.

This sequence joins TRBV19 and TRBJ2-7; D remains ambiguous. Per the germline V gene, CDR1 is LNHDA and CDR2 is SQIVND (reference sequence). The CDR3 totals 13 residues. Trimming pared 3 bases from V and 3 bases from J, leaving 9 bases between. The CDR3 spells CASSISSNYEQYF. In nucleotides, the CDR3 is TGTGCCAGTAGTATTAGCAGTAACTACGAGCAGTACTTC.

The chain has TRBV6-6 and TRBJ2-3; D is undetermined. This CDR3 has 15 amino acids. Trimming removed 0 bases at V and 2 bases at J, with 9 bases between. From germline, CDR1 is MNHNY and CDR2 SVGAGI (reference sequence). CDR3 amino acids: CASSYSGLPTDTQYF. The CDR3 coding sequence is TGTGCCAGCAGTTACTCCGGGCTTCCCACAGATACGCAGTATTTT.

The gene calls are TRBV19 and TRBJ2-5; the match to TRBD2 covers 8 bases. The trim removed 6 bases at V and 4 bases at J, leaving 7 bases unmatched. Germline CDR1 LNHDA, CDR2 SQIVND (reference sequence). The CDR3 sequence is 14 residues long. The CDR3 DNA reads TGTGCCAGTAGCCCCCCGGGAGGGTTAGAGACCCAGTACTTC. As protein: CASSPPGGLETQYF.

The gene calls are TRBV5-1 and TRBJ2-5; a possible D gene is TRBD2 (6 bases). There are 14 residues in the CDR3. Germline V lookup: CDR1 SGHRS, CDR2 YFSETQ. The V gene lost 1 base and the J gene lost 2 bases, with 9 bases spanning the gap. CDR3 DNA: TGCGCCAGCAGCTTGCCAGGAGGGCAAGAGACCCAGTACTTC. Translated: CASSLPGGQETQYF.

The V call is TRBV14, the J call TRBJ2-7; 10 bases are a match to TRBD2. Germline trimming cut 4 bases from V and 4 bases from J; bases unmatched to any gene: 4. The CDR3 is made up of 14 amino acids. Germline loops: CDR1 SGHDN, CDR2 FVKESK. As DNA, the CDR3 is TGTGCCAGCAGCCTAGCGGGGGGCGAGTACGAGCAGTACTTC. Translated, it gives CASSLAGGEYEQYF.

The J gene is TRBJ2-1, the V gene TRBV27; 7 nucleotides match TRBD2. CDR1 is MNHEY, CDR2 SMNVEV, per germline (reference sequence). The CDR3 covers 13 residues. V gave up 5 bases and J gave up 9 bases; unmatched junction bases: 7. The CDR3 loop reads CASSPFSGGEQFF. The CDR3 nucleotides are TGTGCCAGCAGTCCCTTCTCGGGGGGTGAGCAGTTCTTC.

The chain recombines TRBV27 with TRBJ2-7, with D maybe TRBD2 (6 bases). The CDR3 loop spans 14 amino acids. Germline V CDR1 and CDR2: MNHEY, SMNVEV (reference sequence). Trimming pared 7 bases from V and 7 bases from J, leaving 20 bases between. This CDR3 reads CASTLHLGSNEQYF. The CDR3 bases are TGTGCCAGCACCCTCCATCTCGGGAGTAATGAGCAGTACTTC.

About this clone itself: One base separates it from a far larger clone, so it is likely a read error. The same CDR3 can be traced to other DNA sequences in this sample. The V gene is TRBV11-2, the J gene TRBJ2-5, with D possibly called TRBD1 or TRBD2 (5 bases each). This CDR3 contains 10 residues. Deletions cut 5 bases from V and 7 bases from J, with 5 bases between. The germline gives CDR1 SGHAT, CDR2 FQNNGV. DNA of the CDR3: TGTGCCAGCAGCGGGGGGACCCAGTACTTC. It codes for CASSGGTQYF.

This clone was found once. The rearrangement uses TRBV5-1 and TRBJ2-2; tentative D call: TRBD2 (6 bases). V was cut by 0 bases and J by 10 bases, with 13 bases left in between. From germline, CDR1 is SGHRS and CDR2 YFSETQ. The CDR3 is 14 amino acids. The CDR3, as DNA: TGCGCCAGCAGCTTGGTAGCGGAGAGGGTGGAGCTGTTTTTT. Translated: CASSLVAERVELFF.

Here the CDR3 DNA reads TGCGCCAGCAGCTTGGACCCTAGCGGGAGCGCGTACGAGCAGTACTTC. It is translated as CASSLDPSGSAYEQYF. The chain employs TRBV5-1 and TRBJ2-7; TRBD2 matches at 10 bases. CDR1 SGHRS and CDR2 YFSETQ come from the germline V gene. The V and J ends lost 0 bases and 4 bases, in that order; junction bases with no gene match: 7. The CDR3 consists of 16 residues. The full variable domain, in which reference TRBV5-1 and TRBJ2-7 provide the parts outside the CDR3, is KAGVTQTPRYLIKTRGQQVTLSCSPISGHRSVSWYQQTPGQGLQFLFEYFSETQRNKGNFPGRFSGRQFSNSRSEMNVSTLELGDSALYLCASSLDPSGSAYEQYFGPGTRLTVT.

The chain is built from TRBV27 and TRBJ2-7; D is perhaps TRBD2 (5 bases). Germline CDR1 and CDR2: MNHEY and SMNVEV (reference sequence). This CDR3 is 14 amino acids long. The V end lost 8 bases, the J end lost 0 bases, and 14 bases lay between the germline ends. This chain's CDR3 is CASAFAGPSYEQYF. The CDR3 nucleotides read TGTGCCAGCGCGTTTGCGGGTCCCTCCTACGAGCAGTACTTC.

This chain links TRBV6-5 with TRBJ1-5, with 7 nucleotides matching TRBD1. There are 13 residues in the CDR3. Losses at the gene ends were 2 bases for V and 6 bases for J; bases not matched to a gene: 1. Germline V gives CDR1 MNHEY, CDR2 SVGAGI. The DNA of the CDR3 is TGTGCCAGCAGTTACGGGGACAGTCAGCCCCAGCATTTT. As protein: CASSYGDSQPQHF.

This clone was observed a single time. The gene calls are TRBV7-6 and TRBJ1-1; maybe TRBD1 (5 bases). Per germline, CDR1 SGHVS and CDR2 FNYEAQ. V lost 0 bases to trimming and J lost 6 bases, with 11 bases between them. This CDR3 region has 14 residues. The CDR3 is CASSLAEGHAEAFF. In nucleotides, the CDR3 is TGTGCCAGCAGCTTAGCGGAGGGGCACGCTGAAGCTTTCTTT.

This chain links TRBV19 with TRBJ1-1; D is perhaps TRBD1 (5 bases). The CDR3 has 13 residues. Trimming removed 2 bases at V and 4 bases at J, with 8 bases between. The germline V gene has CDR1 LNHDA and CDR2 SQIVND (reference sequence). CDR3: CASSISGSTEAFF. The CDR3 bases are TGTGCCAGTAGTATATCAGGGTCCACTGAAGCTTTCTTT.

CDR3 protein: CASTLSGASSYNEQFF. CDR3 in DNA: TGTGCCAGCACTCTTAGCGGGGCGAGCTCCTACAATGAGCAGTTCTTC. The chain joins TRBV2 to TRBJ2-1; 8 bases are shared with TRBD2. After removal of 7 bases from V and 0 bases from J, the junction contained 8 bases not matched to a gene. The germline gives CDR1 SNHLY, CDR2 FYNNEI. The CDR3 has 16 residues.

The sample holds one count of this clone. The chain recombines TRBV7-9 with TRBJ1-1; 8 bases line up with TRBD1. V trimming: 5 bases; J trimming: 0 bases; junction bases outside the gene matches: 8. The CDR3 is 16 amino acids. Germline CDR1 and CDR2: SEHNR and FQNEAQ (reference sequence). The CDR3, as DNA: TGTGCCAGCAGCGCAGGACAGGGTCCCATGAACACTGAAGCTTTCTTT. It yields the protein CASSAGQGPMNTEAFF. Combining the CDR3 with reference TRBV7-9 and TRBJ1-1 gives the whole variable domain DTGVSQNPRHKITKRGQNVTFRCDPISEHNRLYWYRQTLGQGPEFLTYFQNEAQLEKSRLLSDRFSAERPKGSFSTLEIQRTEQGDSAMYLCASSAGQGPMNTEAFFGQGTRLTVV.

The chain couples TRBV7-6 to TRBJ2-5; 8 bases match TRBD1. With V trimmed by 1 base and J by 4 bases, 5 bases remained unmatched. The CDR3 has 15 residues. The V gene's germline CDR1 is SGHVS and CDR2 FNYEAQ. The CDR3 loop is CASSLEAGTGETQYF. CDR3 nucleotide sequence: TGTGCCAGCAGCTTAGAGGCCGGGACAGGAGAGACCCAGTACTTC.